In this sample, the clone carrying this T cell receptor (beta chain) turned up a few times. MiXCR was run by TCRdb on the 5' RACE reads, yielding one entry per CDR3 protein. The profile shows 40,000 to 65,000 distinct CDR3 sequences, approximately 23% of them singletons. CDR1 is KGHSH, CDR2 LQKENI, per germline. Trimming left V 4 bases short and J 2 bases short, with 9 bases between. The CDR3 has 13 residues. The source is a female donor with breast cancer. V and J are TRBV18 and TRBJ2-7; D is ambiguous. Sequences were obtained from tumor-infiltrating naive CD4+ T cells sorted from the breast tumor. The subset here: naive CD4+ T cells, CD4+CD45RA+CD25-. The CDR3 here is CASSRQDTYEQYF. The DNA of the CDR3 is TGTGCCAGCTCACGTCAAGACACCTACGAGCAGTACTTC. Full variable domain (missing parts from reference TRBV18 and TRBJ2-7): NAGVMQNPRHLVRRRGQEARLRCSPMKGHSHVYWYRQLPEEGLKFMVYLQKENIIDESGMPKERFSAEFPKEGPSILRIQQVVRGDSAAYFCASSRQDTYEQYFGPGTRLTVT.